A single sample gave rise to the 32 T cell receptor beta chains below, sequenced in a study of blood T cells in healthy people across ages. Primers used in a second PCR of roughly 6 to 11 cycles were a sample-barcoded 5' primer and a J-beta primer mix. From the 5' RACE reads, TCRdb called clonotypes with MiXCR, one entry per CDR3 protein. The sample lists 540,000 or so distinct CDR3 sequences, around 48% occurring once. The sequenced material came from blood. The origin of the receptors is an elderly man in good health.

This clonotype has a single count. The rearrangement links TRBV21-1 to TRBJ2-1. TRBV21-1 is flagged as a pseudogene. The CDR3 extends over 15 amino acids. The CDR3 DNA sequence: TGTGCCAGCAGCAAAGGGCAGGGAAGTGAGGATGAGCAGTTCTTC. Amino acid sequence: CASSKGQGSEDEQFF.

The gene calls are TRBV29-1 and TRBJ2-7; 8 bases are a match to TRBD2. Germline V lookup: CDR1 SQVTM, CDR2 ANQGSEA. This CDR3 has 14 amino acids. V lost 1 base, J lost 5 bases, and 7 bases stayed unmatched. The CDR3 protein is CSVEGVAGPHEQYF. CDR3 nucleotides: TGCAGCGTTGAAGGGGTAGCGGGACCCCACGAGCAGTACTTC.

A few counts support this clonotype. V is TRBV7-9 and J is TRBJ2-7, with D possibly TRBD2 on 6 matching bases. The CDR3 spans 16 residues. Deletions cut 4 bases from V and 2 bases from J, with 18 bases between. CDR1 is SEHNR and CDR2 is FQNEAQ in the germline V gene (reference sequence). In DNA, the CDR3 is TGTGCCAGCAGCTCCCTCGGAAGTAGCGGTACCTACGAGCAGTACTTC. Its protein is CASSSLGSSGTYEQYF.

With regard to this clonotype: The junction departs from germline at one end; a sequencing error may be responsible. The J gene is TRBJ2-3, the V gene TRBV28, with 8 bases fitting TRBD2. CDR3 length equals 15 residues. CDR1 and CDR2 (germline): MDHEN, SYDVKM. CDR3 region: CARSSAGGRADTQYF. The CDR3 nucleotides read TGTGCCCGCAGCTCGGCGGGAGGCAGGGCAGATACGCAGTATTTT.

V usage is TRBV12-3 or TRBV12-4 and J usage is TRBJ2-3, with D uncertain. This CDR3 region has 15 residues. Trimming shortened V by 6 bases and J by 0 bases, and 13 bases separated the two germline ends. The CDR3 sequence: CASSSRRTSTDTQYF. CDR3 coding DNA: TGTGCCAGCAGCTCCCGTCGAACTAGCACAGATACGCAGTATTTT.

The V gene is TRBV6-5, the J gene TRBJ2-7, with TRBD2 matching 12 bases. CDR1 and CDR2 (germline): MNHEY, SVGAGI. The CDR3 contains 17 residues. V shed 4 bases, J shed 0 bases, and the junction held 7 bases outside the gene matches. Here the CDR3 reads CASSFATGLAGSYEQYF. In nucleotides, the CDR3 is TGTGCCAGCAGTTTCGCGACGGGACTAGCGGGCTCCTACGAGCAGTACTTC.

The sample holds one count of this clonotype. At one end the junction does not follow the germline gene, possibly because of a read error. The chain couples TRBV7-9 to TRBJ2-1; D perhaps matches TRBD1 (6 bases). This CDR3 contains 16 residues. The V gene's germline CDR1 is SEHNR and CDR2 FQNEAQ (reference sequence). The CDR3 loop reads CAGSPPGVPTANEQFF. The CDR3 bases are TGTGCCGGCAGCCCGCCAGGGGTACCTACGGCCAATGAGCAGTTCTTC.

In this sample, this clonotype turned up a few times. V is TRBV20-1 and J is TRBJ2-5, with unresolved D. The germline gives CDR1 DFQATT, CDR2 SNEGSKA (reference sequence). This CDR3 has 13 amino acids. Between the trimmed V and J ends, which lost 7 bases and 4 bases, there was a span of 16 bases. The CDR3 nucleotides read TGCAGTGTGTCGGGTAGCCTCGGAGAGACCCAGTACTTC. Amino acid sequence: CSVSGSLGETQYF.

This clonotype showed up just a few times. The J gene is TRBJ2-1, the V gene TRBV5-1; D is unresolved. Germline loops: CDR1 SGHRS, CDR2 YFSETQ. Trimming removed 4 bases at V and 5 bases at J, with 10 bases between. The CDR3 sequence is 13 residues long. CDR3 in DNA: TGCGCCAGCAGCGTGTCTCTCAACAATGAGCAGTTCTTC. As protein: CASSVSLNNEQFF.

This chain uses TRBV18 with TRBJ2-5, with 7 bases that match TRBD1. Unmatched junction bases numbered 1, after V lost 2 bases and J lost 1 base. The germline CDR1 and CDR2 sequences are KGHSH and LQKENI. The CDR3 runs to 14 residues. This CDR3 reads CASSPGQVQETQYF. The DNA of the CDR3 is TGTGCCAGCTCACCAGGACAGGTCCAAGAGACCCAGTACTTC. The full variable domain, its missing parts supplied by reference TRBV18 and TRBJ2-5, is NAGVMQNPRHLVRRRGQEARLRCSPMKGHSHVYWYRQLPEEGLKFMVYLQKENIIDESGMPKERFSAEFPKEGPSILRIQQVVRGDSAAYFCASSPGQVQETQYFGPGTRLLVL.

The rearrangement links TRBV20-1 to TRBJ1-5; D remains unclear. Germline V gives CDR1 DFQATT, CDR2 SNEGSKA (reference sequence). V lost 5 bases and J lost 7, with 15 bases in between. The CDR3 contains 13 residues. In DNA form, the CDR3 reads TGCAGTGCTGGAGGGAAGGGAAGCCAGCCCCAGCATTTT. Its translation: CSAGGKGSQPQHF.

This chain connects TRBV12-3 or TRBV12-4 to TRBJ1-5, with D uncertain. Trimming removed 5 bases from V and 4 bases from J, with 9 bases in between. The CDR3 has 13 residues. The CDR3 DNA is TGTGCCAGCAGTCTCGTAGTGAATCAGCCCCAGCATTTT. Encoded protein: CASSLVVNQPQHF.

This clonotype was observed a few times. The CDR3 nucleotides read TGTGCCAGCAGCCAAGGGAGCGGACTAGCGGGTCTCTCTGGGGCCAACGTCCTGACTTTC. Translated, it gives CASSQGSGLAGLSGANVLTF. This chain links TRBV4-2 with TRBJ2-6; 11 nucleotides line up with TRBD2. J lost 0 bases, V lost 1 base, and 8 bases had no gene match. The CDR3 is 20 residues long. Germline CDR1 LGHNA, CDR2 YNFKEQ.

This chain links TRBV29-1 with TRBJ1-1; possible D gene TRBD1, 5 bases. V lost 8 bases to trimming and J lost 0 bases, with 13 bases between them. Germline V gene lookup returns CDR1 SQVTM and CDR2 ANQGSEA. This CDR3 is built from 13 residues. The CDR3 DNA reads as TGCAGCACCACCGGGACGGTGAACACTGAAGCTTTCTTT. It translates to CSTTGTVNTEAFF.

The V call is TRBV20-1, the J call TRBJ1-1; possibly TRBD1 for D (6 bases). This CDR3 has 14 residues. The V gene's germline CDR1 is DFQATT and CDR2 SNEGSKA (reference sequence). V was clipped by 5 bases and J by 1 base, with 14 bases between them. CDR3: CSAGRGAKNTEAFF. DNA for the CDR3: TGCAGTGCTGGAAGGGGGGCCAAGAACACTGAAGCTTTCTTT.

V usage is TRBV6-2 or TRBV6-3 and J usage is TRBJ2-5; no reliable D call. V dropped 5 bases and J dropped 0 bases, with 7 bases sitting between them. The V gene's germline CDR1 is MNHEY and CDR2 SVGEGT. This CDR3 contains 13 residues. CDR3 sequence: CASSGPYQETQYF. In DNA, the CDR3 is TGTGCCAGCAGTGGACCGTACCAAGAGACCCAGTACTTC.

This sequence joins TRBV3-1 and TRBJ1-2; TRBD1 agrees at 7 bases. The CDR3 consists of 16 residues. Germline V gene lookup returns CDR1 LGHDT and CDR2 YNNKEL (reference sequence). V lost 0 bases to trimming and J lost 8 bases; unmatched junction nucleotides: 12. CDR3 amino acids: CASSQDTTGATRGYTF. The CDR3 DNA reads TGTGCCAGCAGCCAAGACACAACAGGGGCAACGAGAGGCTACACCTTC.

To note about this clonotype: A read error may produce the germline difference seen at one junction end. The chain has TRBV4-3 and TRBJ1-2, with D possibly matching TRBD1 (6 bases). The germline CDR1 and CDR2 sequences are LGHNA and YSLEER. The CDR3 consists of 15 residues. The CDR3 reads CASGQSTGSDYGYTF. CDR3 nucleotide sequence: TGCGCCAGCGGCCAATCAACAGGGAGCGACTATGGCTACACCTTC.

This clonotype was seen only a few times. The V call is TRBV20-1, the J call TRBJ2-7; unclear D gene. Trimming removed 6 bases at V and 1 base at J, with 10 bases between. Looked up from germline, CDR1 is DFQATT and CDR2 is SNEGSKA (reference sequence). The CDR3 contains 12 residues. The CDR3 loop is CSASPPSYEQYF. The CDR3 DNA follows: TGCAGTGCCAGTCCCCCTTCCTACGAGCAGTACTTC.

The J gene is TRBJ2-1, the V gene TRBV7-2; 8 bases agree with TRBD1. Germline assignment: CDR1 SGHTA and CDR2 FQGNSA. The CDR3 consists of 15 residues. J was trimmed by 7 bases and V by 3 bases; bases with no gene match: 8. The CDR3: CASSFELDRGNEQFF. The CDR3 coding sequence is TGTGCCAGCAGCTTCGAGCTAGACAGGGGAAATGAGCAGTTCTTC.

This chain uses TRBV3-1 with TRBJ1-2; the D is unclear. Germline values: CDR1 LGHDT, CDR2 YNNKEL (reference sequence). This CDR3 region has 12 residues. V was cut by 0 bases and J by 8 bases, with 7 bases left in between. CDR3 sequence (DNA): TGTGCCAGCAGCCAAGACCCGGCGGGCTACACCTTC. Encoded protein: CASSQDPAGYTF.

The rearrangement joins TRBV27 to TRBJ2-7; D call uncertain. This CDR3 has 14 amino acids. In germline, CDR1 is MNHEY, CDR2 SMNVEV (reference sequence). The germline V and J ends were trimmed by 5 bases and 1 base, with 12 bases remaining between them. CDR3 sequence reads: CASSPWTLSYEQYF. Here the CDR3 DNA reads TGTGCCAGCAGTCCCTGGACCCTTTCCTACGAGCAGTACTTC.

The table lists this clonotype with a few counts. The chain uses TRBV3-1 and TRBJ2-7, with 12 bases that match TRBD2. The CDR3 covers 16 residues. V lost 1 base, J lost 3 bases, and 4 bases stayed unmatched. Per the germline V gene, CDR1 is LGHDT and CDR2 is YNNKEL (reference sequence). Written as DNA, the CDR3 is TGTGCCAGCAGCCAAGTGAGGACTAGCGGGAACTACGAGCAGTACTTC. Its translation: CASSQVRTSGNYEQYF.

The table lists this clonotype with a few counts. The CDR3 here is CASSWTSGRAQNIQYF. CDR3 in DNA: TGCGCCAGCAGCTGGACTAGCGGGAGGGCCCAAAACATTCAGTACTTC. The V and J genes are TRBV5-1 and TRBJ2-4; 15 bases match TRBD2. CDR3 length: 16 residues. Trimming cost V 3 bases and J 5 bases; bases outside gene matches: 3. CDR1 is SGHRS, CDR2 YFSETQ, per germline.

The chain is built from TRBV27 and TRBJ2-1, with 7 bases fitting TRBD2. V trimming: 4 bases; J trimming: 6 bases; junction bases outside the gene matches: 9. CDR1 is MNHEY, CDR2 SMNVEV, per germline (reference sequence). This CDR3 comprises 15 residues. CDR3 amino acids: CASSCRREFGNEQFF. The CDR3 DNA reads TGTGCCAGCAGTTGCCGGCGGGAGTTCGGCAATGAGCAGTTCTTC.

This CDR3 reads CASSTSGGETQYF. CDR3 DNA: TGTGCCAGCAGCACTAGCGGGGGAGAGACCCAGTACTTC. The V and J genes are TRBV7-9 and TRBJ2-5, with 11 bases fitting TRBD2. After removal of 5 bases from V and 4 bases from J, the junction contained 0 bases not matched to a gene. Germline V lookup: CDR1 SEHNR, CDR2 FQNEAQ (reference sequence). The CDR3 length is 13 residues.

This clonotype showed up just a few times. This chain links TRBV7-2 with TRBJ2-7; weak D call: TRBD2 (7 bases). Trimming removed 5 bases from V and 4 bases from J, with 15 bases in between. Germline V gene sequence: CDR1 SGHTA, CDR2 FQGNSA. There are 14 residues in the CDR3. The CDR3 loop reads CASSLEGGFYEQYF. DNA for the CDR3: TGTGCCAGCAGCCTGGAGGGGGGGTTTTACGAGCAGTACTTC.

The chain couples TRBV7-2 to TRBJ2-3; TRBD2 agrees at 9 bases. CDR3 length equals 16 residues. V shed 4 bases and J 2 bases; nucleotides not matched to a gene: 7. Germline CDR1 and CDR2: SGHTA and FQGNSA. CDR3 protein: CASSSRRGGLTDTQYF. DNA for the CDR3: TGTGCCAGCAGCTCGCGGCGGGGGGGCCTCACAGATACGCAGTATTTT.

The chain employs TRBV15 and TRBJ1-2, with 12 nucleotides matching TRBD1. CDR3 size: 17 residues. In germline, CDR1 is LNHNV, CDR2 YYDKDF (reference sequence). V lost 3 bases, J lost 7 bases, and 12 bases stayed unmatched. The CDR3 loop is CATSSRGQGALGSGYTF. CDR3 sequence (DNA): TGTGCCACCAGCAGTCGGGGACAGGGGGCGCTTGGGTCTGGCTACACCTTC.

This clonotype was counted between two and nine times. The chain carries TRBV9 and TRBJ2-7; 11 nucleotides match TRBD2. The germline V gene has CDR1 SGDLS and CDR2 YYNGEE. CDR3 length: 16 residues. V shed 4 bases and J 2 bases; nucleotides not matched to a gene: 8. The CDR3 loop is CASSKSGTSGAYEQYF. The CDR3 region has the DNA TGTGCCAGCAGCAAATCAGGGACTAGCGGAGCCTACGAGCAGTACTTC.

This clonotype was seen just once. The V call is TRBV10-3, the J call TRBJ1-1; 9 nucleotides line up with TRBD1. The ends lost 5 bases at V and 5 bases at J; junction bases unmatched: 9. The V gene's germline CDR1 is ENHRY and CDR2 SYGVKD. CDR3 length equals 15 residues. CDR3 region: CAISPGTGRGTEAFF. The CDR3 DNA reads as TGTGCCATCAGTCCCGGGACAGGGCGAGGGACTGAAGCTTTCTTT.

Note on this clonotype: A much larger clone lies one base from this, so it may be a read error. The genes are TRBV5-1 and TRBJ2-7; perhaps TRBD2 as D (5 bases). Germline V CDR1 and CDR2: SGHRS, YFSETQ. This CDR3 is built from 13 residues. The CDR3 loop reads CASSREGPYEQCF. CDR3 bases: TGCGCCAGCAGCCGGGAAGGCCCCTACGAGCAGTGCTTC.